These 6 T cell receptor beta chains originate from one sample sequenced in a study of T cells in Graves' hyperthyroidism and ophthalmopathy. Amplification yielded TCR beta CDR3 regions, with RNA transcripts as the source. Initially, a first-round RT-PCR of the TCR CDR3 employed the HTBI primer set. TCRdb re-called the multiplex PCR reads with MiXCR, one entry per CDR3 protein. The top ten hold roughly a tenth of the sample, which has approximately 740,000 distinct CDR3 sequences, roughly 15% seen once. Sample: blood. The source is a woman between 18 and 30 years old with Graves' hyperthyroidism.

The sample holds many counts of this clonotype. The V gene is TRBV18, the J gene TRBJ1-6; D unresolved. The CDR3 totals 14 residues. The ends were cut back, 2 bases at V and 7 bases at J, with 9 bases in the middle. Germline V gene lookup returns CDR1 KGHSH and CDR2 LQKENI. CDR3 nucleotides: TGTGCCAGCTCACCAGGAAACATCAATTCACCCCTCCACTTT. The encoded protein is CASSPGNINSPLHF. Full variable domain (missing parts from reference TRBV18 and TRBJ1-6): NAGVMQNPRHLVRRRGQEARLRCSPMKGHSHVYWYRQLPEEGLKFMVYLQKENIIDESGMPKERFSAEFPKEGPSILRIQQVVRGDSAAYFCASSPGNINSPLHFGNGTRLTVT.

As for this clonotype: Given a much more abundant clone one base away, this may be a read error. The V call is TRBV7-2, the J call TRBJ1-1; no reliable D call. V was cut by 1 base and J by 1 base, with 7 bases left in between. CDR1 SGHTA and CDR2 FQGNSA come from the germline V gene. This CDR3 comprises 14 residues. The CDR3: CASSLEWANTEAFF. Here the CDR3 DNA reads TGTGCCAGCAGCTTAGAATGGGCGAACACTGAAGCTTTCTTT.

This clonotype was seen ten or more times. The rearrangement joins TRBV24-1 to TRBJ2-3; 8 positions agree with TRBD2. With 5 bases clipped from V and 0 bases from J, the junction kept 12 bases outside the gene matches. CDR3 length: 18 amino acids. CDR1 is KGHDR, CDR2 SFDVKD, per germline. This CDR3 is CATSAGSGMIFSTDTQYF. The CDR3 DNA is TGTGCCACCAGTGCGGGTAGCGGGATGATATTTAGCACAGATACGCAGTATTTT.

This clonotype was recorded once. A single base separates this from a much larger clone, so it may be a read error. The chain combines TRBV12-3 or TRBV12-4 with TRBJ2-7; the D is unclear. The end of the DNA is better explained by TRBJ2-1, so the J call may be wrong. This CDR3 has 15 amino acids. The CDR3 loop reads CASSLVARVGYEQFF. The CDR3 DNA sequence: TGTGCCAGCAGTTTAGTGGCCCGAGTTGGTTACGAGCAGTTCTTC.

The table lists this clonotype with a few counts. The rearrangement uses TRBV15 and TRBJ2-1; D call uncertain. Between the trimmed V and J ends, which lost 2 bases and 2 bases, there was a span of 4 bases. This CDR3 spans 13 amino acids. Germline CDR1 and CDR2: LNHNV and YYDKDF (reference sequence). The CDR3 spells CATSRKAYNEQFF. CDR3 coding DNA: TGTGCCACCAGCAGAAAAGCCTACAATGAGCAGTTCTTC.

This clonotype has ten or more counts. This rearrangement joins TRBV7-8 to TRBJ2-3, with TRBD1 identical over 9 bases. CDR1 is SGHVS and CDR2 is FQNEAQ in the germline V gene. Unmatched junction bases numbered 0, after V lost 4 bases and J lost 1 base. The CDR3 is 14 residues long. CDR3 nucleotides: TGTGCCAGCAGCTGGACAGGGGGCACAGATACGCAGTATTTT. Its protein product is CASSWTGGTDTQYF.